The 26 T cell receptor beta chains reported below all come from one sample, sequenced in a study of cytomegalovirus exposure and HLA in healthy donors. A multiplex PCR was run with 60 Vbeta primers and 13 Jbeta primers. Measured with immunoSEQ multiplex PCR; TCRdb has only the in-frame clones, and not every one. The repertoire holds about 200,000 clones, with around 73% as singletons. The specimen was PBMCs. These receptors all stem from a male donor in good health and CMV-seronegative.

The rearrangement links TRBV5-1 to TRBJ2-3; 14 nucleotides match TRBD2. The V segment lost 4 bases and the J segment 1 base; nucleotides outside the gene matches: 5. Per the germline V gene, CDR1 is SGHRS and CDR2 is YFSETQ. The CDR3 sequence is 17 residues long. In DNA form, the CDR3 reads TGCGCCAGCAGCGGGACTAGCGGGAGTGGGGGCACAGATACGCAGTATTTT. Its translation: CASSGTSGSGGTDTQYF.

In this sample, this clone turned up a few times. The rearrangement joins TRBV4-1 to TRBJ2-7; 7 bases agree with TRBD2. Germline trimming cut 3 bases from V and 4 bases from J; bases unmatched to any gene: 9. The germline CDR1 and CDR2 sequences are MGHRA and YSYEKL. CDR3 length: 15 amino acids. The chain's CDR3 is CASSQPGAGGYEQYF. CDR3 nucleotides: TGCGCCAGCAGCCAGCCGGGAGCCGGGGGGTACGAGCAGTACTTC.

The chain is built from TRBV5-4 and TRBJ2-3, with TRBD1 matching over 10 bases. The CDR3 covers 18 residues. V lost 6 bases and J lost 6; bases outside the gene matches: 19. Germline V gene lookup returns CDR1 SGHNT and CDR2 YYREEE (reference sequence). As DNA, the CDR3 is TGTGCCAGCACCCCGGTACCACGGCGACAGGGGGCGAGGGATACGCAGTATTTT. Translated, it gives CASTPVPRRQGARDTQYF.

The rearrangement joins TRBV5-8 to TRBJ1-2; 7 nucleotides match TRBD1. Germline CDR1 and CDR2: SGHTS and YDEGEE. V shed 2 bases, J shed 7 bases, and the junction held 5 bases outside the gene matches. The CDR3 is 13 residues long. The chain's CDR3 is CASSLQGPGGYTF. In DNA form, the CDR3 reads TGTGCCAGCAGCTTACAGGGGCCAGGTGGCTACACCTTC.

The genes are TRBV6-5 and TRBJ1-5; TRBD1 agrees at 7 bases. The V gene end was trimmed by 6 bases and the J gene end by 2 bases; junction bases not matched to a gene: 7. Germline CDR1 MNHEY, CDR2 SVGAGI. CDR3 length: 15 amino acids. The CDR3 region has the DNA TGTGCCAGCAGAATTGACAGGGTGGGCAATCAGCCCCAGCATTTT. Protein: CASRIDRVGNQPQHF.

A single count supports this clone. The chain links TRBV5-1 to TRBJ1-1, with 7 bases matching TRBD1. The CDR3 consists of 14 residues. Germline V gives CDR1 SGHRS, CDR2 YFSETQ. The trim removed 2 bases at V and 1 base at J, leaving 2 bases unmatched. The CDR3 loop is CASSFRTGNTEAFF. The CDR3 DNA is TGCGCCAGCAGCTTCCGGACAGGGAACACTGAAGCTTTCTTT.

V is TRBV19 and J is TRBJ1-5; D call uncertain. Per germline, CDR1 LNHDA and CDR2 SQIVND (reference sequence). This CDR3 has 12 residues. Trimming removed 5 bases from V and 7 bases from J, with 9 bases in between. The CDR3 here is CASSPPSQPQHF. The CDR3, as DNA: TGTGCCAGTAGTCCCCCTAGCCAGCCCCAGCATTTT. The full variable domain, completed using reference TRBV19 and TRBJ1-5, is DGGITQSPKYLFRKEGQNVTLSCEQNLNHDAMYWYRQDPGQGLRLIYYSQIVNDFQKGDIAEGYSVSREKKESFPLTVTSAQKNPTAFYLCASSPPSQPQHFGDGTRLSIL.

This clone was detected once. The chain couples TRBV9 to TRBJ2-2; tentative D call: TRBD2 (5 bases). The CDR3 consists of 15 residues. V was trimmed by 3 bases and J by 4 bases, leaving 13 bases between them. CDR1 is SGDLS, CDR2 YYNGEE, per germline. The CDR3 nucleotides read TGTGCCAGCAGCGCACTAGGACCCCCCACCGGGGAGCTGTTTTTT. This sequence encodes CASSALGPPTGELFF.

CDR3 in DNA: TGTGCCAGCAGCCCACCCACGGGGTACGAAAAACTGTTTTTT. It specifies CASSPPTGYEKLFF. This chain links TRBV5-5 with TRBJ1-4; D uncertain. The CDR3 spans 14 residues. CDR1 is SGHKS and CDR2 is YYEKEE in the germline V gene (reference sequence). With 4 bases removed from V and 8 bases from J, the gap between germline ends came to 15 bases.

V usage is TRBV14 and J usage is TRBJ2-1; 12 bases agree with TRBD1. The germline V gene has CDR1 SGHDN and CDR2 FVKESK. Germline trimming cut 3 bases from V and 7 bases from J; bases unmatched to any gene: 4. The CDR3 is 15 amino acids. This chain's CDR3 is CASSQGQGAGNEQFF. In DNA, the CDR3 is TGTGCCAGCAGCCAGGGACAGGGGGCAGGTAATGAGCAGTTCTTC.

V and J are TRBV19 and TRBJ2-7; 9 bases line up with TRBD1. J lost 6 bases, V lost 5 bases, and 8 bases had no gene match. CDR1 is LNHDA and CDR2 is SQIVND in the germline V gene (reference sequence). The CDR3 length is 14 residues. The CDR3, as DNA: TGTGCCAGTAGTTTACCGGGACAGGGTGCCGAGCAGTACTTC. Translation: CASSLPGQGAEQYF.

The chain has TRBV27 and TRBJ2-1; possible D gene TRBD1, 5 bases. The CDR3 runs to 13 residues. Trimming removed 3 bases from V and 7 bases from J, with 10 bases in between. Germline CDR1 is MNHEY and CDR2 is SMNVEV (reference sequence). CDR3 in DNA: TGTGCCAGCAGTTTGGCAGGGCCTAATGAGCAGTTCTTC. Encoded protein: CASSLAGPNEQFF.

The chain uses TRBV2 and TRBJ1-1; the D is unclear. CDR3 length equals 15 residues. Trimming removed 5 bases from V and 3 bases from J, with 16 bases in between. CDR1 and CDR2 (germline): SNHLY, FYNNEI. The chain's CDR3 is CASSNQPPEDTEAFF. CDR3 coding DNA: TGTGCCAGCAGTAACCAGCCCCCGGAGGACACTGAAGCTTTCTTT. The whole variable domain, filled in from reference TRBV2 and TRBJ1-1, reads EPEVTQTPSHQVTQMGQEVILRCVPISNHLYFYWYRQILGQKVEFLVSFYNNEISEKSEIFDDQFSVERPDGSNFTLKIRSTKLEDSAMYFCASSNQPPEDTEAFFGQGTRLTVV.

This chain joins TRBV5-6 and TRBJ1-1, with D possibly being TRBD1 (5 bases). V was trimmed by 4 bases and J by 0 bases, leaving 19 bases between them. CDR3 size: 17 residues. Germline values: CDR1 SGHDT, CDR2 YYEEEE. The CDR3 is CASSKEWGEVMNTEAFF. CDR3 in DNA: TGTGCCAGCAGCAAGGAGTGGGGGGAGGTCATGAACACTGAAGCTTTCTTT.

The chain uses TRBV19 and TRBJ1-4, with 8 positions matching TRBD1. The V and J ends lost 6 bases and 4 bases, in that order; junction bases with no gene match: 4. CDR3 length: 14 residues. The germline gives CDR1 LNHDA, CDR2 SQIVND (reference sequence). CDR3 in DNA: TGTGCCAGTAGATCGGACAGGGATAATGAAAAACTGTTTTTT. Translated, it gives CASRSDRDNEKLFF.

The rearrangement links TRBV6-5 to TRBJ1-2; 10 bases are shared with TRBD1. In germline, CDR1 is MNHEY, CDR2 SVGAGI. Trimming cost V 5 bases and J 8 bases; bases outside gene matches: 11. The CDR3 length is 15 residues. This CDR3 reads CASSPSAGTGVGYTF. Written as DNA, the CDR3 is TGTGCCAGCAGTCCGAGTGCCGGGACAGGGGTCGGCTACACCTTC.

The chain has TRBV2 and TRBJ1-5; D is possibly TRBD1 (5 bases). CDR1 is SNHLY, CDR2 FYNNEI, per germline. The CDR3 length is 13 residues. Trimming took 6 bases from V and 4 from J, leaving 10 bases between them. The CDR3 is CASRPGVNQPQHF. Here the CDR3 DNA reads TGTGCCAGCAGGCCGGGGGTGAATCAGCCCCAGCATTTT.

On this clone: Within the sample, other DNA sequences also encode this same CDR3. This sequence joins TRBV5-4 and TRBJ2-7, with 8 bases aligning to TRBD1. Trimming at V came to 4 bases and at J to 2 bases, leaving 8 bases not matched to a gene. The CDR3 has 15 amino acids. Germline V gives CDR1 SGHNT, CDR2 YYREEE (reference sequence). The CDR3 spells CASSPQETGAYEQYF. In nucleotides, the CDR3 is TGTGCCAGCAGCCCCCAGGAGACAGGGGCCTACGAGCAGTACTTC. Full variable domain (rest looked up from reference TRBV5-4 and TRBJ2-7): ETGVTQSPTHLIKTRGQQVTLRCSSQSGHNTVSWYQQALGQGPQFIFQYYREEENGRGNFPPRFSGLQFPNYSSELNVNALELDDSALYLCASSPQETGAYEQYFGPGTRLTVT.

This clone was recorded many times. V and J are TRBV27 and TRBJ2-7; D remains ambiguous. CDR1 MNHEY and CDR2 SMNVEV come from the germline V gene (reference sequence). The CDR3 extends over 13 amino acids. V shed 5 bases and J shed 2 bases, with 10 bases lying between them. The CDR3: CASSPLTAYEQYF. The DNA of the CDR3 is TGTGCCAGCAGTCCCTTGACTGCCTACGAGCAGTACTTC.

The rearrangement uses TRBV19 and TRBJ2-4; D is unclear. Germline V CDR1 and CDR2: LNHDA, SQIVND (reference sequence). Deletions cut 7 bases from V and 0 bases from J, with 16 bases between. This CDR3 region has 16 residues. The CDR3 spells CASTNPGLLAKNIQYF. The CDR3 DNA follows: TGTGCCAGTACCAATCCGGGTCTCTTAGCCAAAAACATTCAGTACTTC.

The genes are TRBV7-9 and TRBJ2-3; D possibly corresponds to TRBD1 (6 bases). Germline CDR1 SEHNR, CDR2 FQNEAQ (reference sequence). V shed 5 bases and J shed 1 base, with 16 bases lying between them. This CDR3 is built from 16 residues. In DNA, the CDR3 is TGTGCCAGCAGCGACCCCAGGGGAAGGGGCACAGATACGCAGTATTTT. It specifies CASSDPRGRGTDTQYF.

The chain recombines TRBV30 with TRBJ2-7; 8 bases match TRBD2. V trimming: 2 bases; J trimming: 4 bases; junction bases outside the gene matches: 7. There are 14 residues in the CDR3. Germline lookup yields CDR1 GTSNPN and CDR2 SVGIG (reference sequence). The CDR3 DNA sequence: TGTGCCTGGAGTCCGGGAGGGCATTATTACGAGCAGTACTTC. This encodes CAWSPGGHYYEQYF.

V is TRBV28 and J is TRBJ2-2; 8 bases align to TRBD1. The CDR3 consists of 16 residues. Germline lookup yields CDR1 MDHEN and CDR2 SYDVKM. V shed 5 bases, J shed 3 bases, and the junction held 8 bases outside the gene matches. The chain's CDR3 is CASSPNRGTDTGELFF. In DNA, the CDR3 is TGTGCCAGCAGTCCGAACAGGGGGACGGACACCGGGGAGCTGTTTTTT.

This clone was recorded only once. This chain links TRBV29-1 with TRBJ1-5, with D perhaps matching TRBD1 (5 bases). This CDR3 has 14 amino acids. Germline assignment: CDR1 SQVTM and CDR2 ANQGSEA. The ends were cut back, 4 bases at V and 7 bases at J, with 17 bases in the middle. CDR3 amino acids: CSVATRAAEQPQHF. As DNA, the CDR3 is TGCAGCGTTGCCACCAGGGCGGCGGAGCAGCCCCAGCATTTT.

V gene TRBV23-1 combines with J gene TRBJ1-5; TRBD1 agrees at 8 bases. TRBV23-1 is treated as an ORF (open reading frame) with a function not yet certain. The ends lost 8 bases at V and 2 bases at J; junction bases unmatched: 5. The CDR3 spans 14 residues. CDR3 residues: CASQDREGNQPQHF. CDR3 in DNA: TGCGCCAGCCAGGACAGGGAGGGCAATCAGCCCCAGCATTTT.

CDR3 region: CASSRSDRSYEQYF. The CDR3 DNA reads TGTGCCAGCTCTCGTAGCGATCGCTCTTACGAGCAGTACTTC. This chain joins TRBV18 and TRBJ2-7, with a weak D call TRBD2 (5 bases). CDR1 and CDR2 from the germline V gene are KGHSH and LQKENI. V lost 6 bases and J 4 bases, leaving 16 bases between the germline ends. CDR3 length equals 14 residues. The full variable domain, its missing parts supplied by reference TRBV18 and TRBJ2-7, is NAGVMQNPRHLVRRRGQEARLRCSPMKGHSHVYWYRQLPEEGLKFMVYLQKENIIDESGMPKERFSAEFPKEGPSILRIQQVVRGDSAAYFCASSRSDRSYEQYFGPGTRLTVT.